This T cell receptor (beta chain) appears in the sequencing data of a study of blood T cell repertoires in COVID-19. For the study at large: The cDNA or gDNA used as material had been derived from T cells, B-cell-depleted T cells, or PBMCs.

The CDR3 loop spans 10 amino acids. Germline CDR1 reads SQVTM; CDR2 reads ANQGSEA. Between the trimmed V and J ends, which lost 5 bases and 8 bases, there was a span of 7 bases. Methods used by the authors: Counts of nucleated cells, estimated from reference gene primer amplification, were obtained. The assay was immunoSEQ multiplex PCR, and TCRdb's table has in-frame clones only and misses some. That table furnishes V, J and clone size, whereas the DNA furnished D and trimming. The sample has 150,000 to 200,000 clones; roughly 70% are singletons. The sequenced sample consisted of peripheral blood. The source of this sequence is an elderly woman with acute or convalescent COVID-19. V is TRBV29-1 and J is TRBJ2-1; D uncertain. The CDR3 spells CSVFQYEQFF. CDR3 sequence (DNA): TGCAGCGTTTTTCAGTATGAGCAGTTCTTC.